These 9 T cell receptor beta chains came from one sample sequenced in a study of HIV-infected patients and healthy controls. MiXCR, run by TCRdb on the 5' RACE reads, gives a single entry per CDR3 protein. This sample has approximately 67,000 distinct CDR3 sequences, with about 16% found just once. The sample comprised CD4+ T cells from blood. The receptors derive from a human donor in good health.

This rearrangement joins TRBV6-2 or TRBV6-3 to TRBJ1-1; possibly TRBD1 for D (6 bases). The CDR3 is made up of 13 amino acids. V was shortened by 5 bases and J by 5 bases, with 12 bases between the two germline ends. Per germline, CDR1 MNHEY and CDR2 SVGEGT. The CDR3 is CASSLQGFTEAFF. In DNA, the CDR3 is TGTGCCAGCAGTCTACAGGGTTTTACTGAAGCTTTCTTT.

This clonotype was seen only a few times. The chain joins TRBV12-3 or TRBV12-4 to TRBJ2-3; 9 bases are shared with TRBD1. The V and J ends lost 3 bases and 5 bases, in that order; junction bases with no gene match: 9. The CDR3 sequence is 16 residues long. The chain's CDR3 is CASSFYGQGLGDTQYF. In DNA, the CDR3 is TGTGCCAGCAGTTTCTATGGACAGGGGTTGGGAGATACGCAGTATTTT.

This clonotype was counted at least ten times. The chain joins TRBV7-2 to TRBJ2-7, with TRBD1 matching over 8 bases. With V trimmed by 5 bases and J by 4 bases, 7 bases remained unmatched. The CDR3 length is 14 residues. Germline V gene lookup returns CDR1 SGHTA and CDR2 FQGNSA. The CDR3 DNA reads as TGTGCCAGCAGCCCCCGGGACAGGAGGTACGAGCAGTACTTC. Translated: CASSPRDRRYEQYF.

V and J are TRBV24-1 and TRBJ2-1; 9 bases agree with TRBD1. V trimming: 4 bases; J trimming: 7 bases; junction bases outside the gene matches: 16. The CDR3 spans 18 residues. In germline, CDR1 is KGHDR, CDR2 SFDVKD. In DNA, the CDR3 is TGTGCCACCAGTGACCGTCAAGGGGGACAGGGAAGGATGAATGAGCAGTTCTTC. Translation: CATSDRQGGQGRMNEQFF.

The chain employs TRBV14 and TRBJ2-1; TRBD2 matches at 8 bases. The CDR3 totals 17 residues. CDR1 SGHDN and CDR2 FVKESK come from the germline V gene. V gave up 3 bases and J gave up 4 bases; unmatched junction bases: 11. The CDR3 region has the DNA TGTGCCAGCAGCCACCACCGGACTAGCCTCGATTACAATGAGCAGTTCTTC. Residues: CASSHHRTSLDYNEQFF.

This clonotype has only a few counts. V and J are TRBV10-3 and TRBJ2-5, with TRBD2 matching over 8 bases. The junction had 7 bases not matched to a gene; V was cut back by 10 bases and J by 3 bases. Per germline, CDR1 ENHRY and CDR2 SYGVKD. CDR3 length: 13 amino acids. CDR3 sequence (DNA): TGTGCCAGCTCGCGGGGGGACAAAGAGACCCAGTACTTC. It translates to CASSRGDKETQYF.

In this sample, this clonotype turned up once. The chain links TRBV7-2 to TRBJ1-1; D gene ambiguous. V shed 3 bases and J shed 1 base, with 3 bases lying between them. CDR1 SGHTA and CDR2 FQGNSA come from the germline V gene. The CDR3 runs 12 residues. This CDR3 is CASSLWNTEAFF. CDR3 nucleotides: TGTGCCAGCAGCTTGTGGAACACTGAAGCTTTCTTT.

In this sample, this clonotype turned up a few times. The chain couples TRBV3-1 to TRBJ1-2, with D uncertain. The CDR3 has 17 residues. V gave up 3 bases and J gave up 4 bases, with 21 bases separating them. Germline V gene sequence: CDR1 LGHDT, CDR2 YNNKEL (reference sequence). CDR3 amino acids: CASSHAPGEAAGYGYTF. DNA for the CDR3: TGTGCCAGCAGCCACGCCCCGGGAGAGGCTGCGGGCTATGGCTACACCTTC.

The rearrangement uses TRBV20-1 and TRBJ2-2, with a weak D call TRBD2 (5 bases). CDR3 length: 15 amino acids. Germline CDR1 and CDR2: DFQATT and SNEGSKA (reference sequence). V was cut by 1 base and J by 4 bases, with 13 bases left in between. This CDR3 reads CSARAGNQVTGELFF. CDR3 coding DNA: TGCAGTGCTAGAGCCGGGAACCAGGTCACCGGGGAGCTGTTTTTT.